One and the same sample provided the 9 T cell receptor beta chains below, sequenced in a study of T cell responses to AZD1222 COVID-19 vaccine. Some clones are missing from TCRdb's copy, which holds only in-frame ones; the method was immunoSEQ multiplex PCR. The profile shows 180,000 or so clones, around 90% of them singletons. Sequencing used peripheral blood, obtained 28 days after the second AZD1222 dose. Receptor source: an adult who received the AZD1222 COVID-19 vaccine.

The chain recombines TRBV7-8 with TRBJ1-2, with 11 nucleotides matching TRBD1. The germline gives CDR1 SGHVS, CDR2 FQNEAQ. The CDR3 runs 14 residues. Trimming at V came to 5 bases and at J to 4 bases, leaving 3 bases not matched to a gene. This CDR3 is CASSPGTGGYGYTF. The DNA of the CDR3 is TGTGCCAGCAGCCCCGGGACAGGGGGCTATGGCTACACCTTC.

The genes are TRBV3-1 (or the pseudogene TRBV3-2) and TRBJ2-6; no definite D call. Germline CDR1 reads LGHDT; CDR2 reads YNNKEL (reference sequence). Trimming shortened V by 2 bases and J by 0 bases, and 5 bases separated the two germline ends. The CDR3 totals 15 residues. The CDR3 spells CASSQINSGANVLTF. In DNA form, the CDR3 reads TGTGCCAGCAGCCAAATAAACTCTGGGGCCAACGTCCTGACTTTC.

J is TRBJ2-1 and V is TRBV14, with 8 nucleotides matching TRBD2. Germline CDR1 reads SGHDN; CDR2 reads FVKESK. After removal of 4 bases from V and 4 bases from J, the junction contained 18 bases not matched to a gene. This CDR3 has 19 amino acids. This CDR3 is CASSRLSGGGLNRYNEQFF. The CDR3 DNA reads as TGTGCCAGCAGCCGACTTAGTGGCGGGGGGCTCAACCGTTACAATGAGCAGTTCTTC.

The chain couples TRBV5-1 to TRBJ2-3, with D possibly being TRBD1 or TRBD2 (5 bases each). This CDR3 has 14 amino acids. The V gene's germline CDR1 is SGHRS and CDR2 YFSETQ. V was trimmed by 4 bases and J by 3 bases, leaving 12 bases between them. CDR3 protein: CASSRDPQTDTQYF. The DNA for the CDR3 is TGCGCCAGCAGCCGGGACCCACAGACAGATACGCAGTATTTT.

CDR3 loop: CASSQYDEQYF. The DNA for the CDR3 is TGTGCCAGCAGTCAGTATGACGAGCAGTACTTC. This chain joins TRBV6-5 and TRBJ2-7, with D unresolved. The V end lost 5 bases, the J end lost 5 bases, and 7 bases lay between the germline ends. CDR1 is MNHEY, CDR2 SVGAGI, per germline. The CDR3 extends over 11 amino acids.

The V and J genes are TRBV7-3 and TRBJ1-3; D is unclear. V was trimmed by 2 bases and J by 0 bases, leaving 8 bases between them. Germline lookup yields CDR1 SGHTA and CDR2 FQGTGA. The CDR3 has 15 amino acids. The CDR3 is CASSLRRNSGNTIYF. DNA of the CDR3: TGTGCCAGCAGCTTACGGAGGAACTCTGGAAACACCATATATTTT.

This chain links TRBV7-9 with TRBJ1-2; D not resolved. The germline V gene encodes CDR1 SEHNR and CDR2 FQNEAQ (reference sequence). The CDR3 extends over 13 amino acids. V gave up 0 bases and J gave up 6 bases, with 8 bases separating them. The CDR3 DNA reads as TGTGCCAGCAGCTTAGCGGGTCCTGATGGCTACACCTTC. Amino acid sequence: CASSLAGPDGYTF.

The V call is TRBV24-1, the J call TRBJ2-1; 12 nucleotides align to TRBD2. Per the germline V gene, CDR1 is KGHDR and CDR2 is SFDVKD. This CDR3 spans 16 amino acids. Trimming cost V 5 bases and J 8 bases; bases outside gene matches: 9. CDR3 coding DNA: TGTGCCACCAGTGGGTCTAGCGGGGGGGGCGGCTATGAGCAGTTCTTC. Protein sequence: CATSGSSGGGGYEQFF.

The chain has TRBV19 and TRBJ1-4; D may be TRBD1 (5 bases). This CDR3 is 14 amino acids long. V lost 3 bases to trimming and J lost 5 bases, with 10 bases between them. CDR1 LNHDA and CDR2 SQIVND come from the germline V gene (reference sequence). CDR3 sequence (DNA): TGTGCCAGTAGTATCCGGGGCTTCAATGAAAAACTGTTTTTT. It translates to CASSIRGFNEKLFF. Full variable domain (missing parts from reference TRBV19 and TRBJ1-4): DGGITQSPKYLFRKEGQNVTLSCEQNLNHDAMYWYRQDPGQGLRLIYYSQIVNDFQKGDIAEGYSVSREKKESFPLTVTSAQKNPTAFYLCASSIRGFNEKLFFGSGTQLSVL.